This T cell receptor beta chain originates from a study of early stage breast cancer tumors. As for the study in general: Among around twelve ER+/PR+/HER2- tumors, eight were ductal, four lobular.

Measured with immunoSEQ multiplex PCR; TCRdb has only the in-frame clones, and not every one. The profile shows 40,000 to 60,000 clones, around 83% of them singletons. Overall study results and limits: Tumors had approximately 2.7-fold higher T cell density and higher clonality than adjacent normal breast tissue.

In germline, CDR1 is LNHDA, CDR2 SQIVND (reference sequence). After removal of 3 bases from V and 6 bases from J, the junction contained 4 bases not matched to a gene. The CDR3 covers 15 residues. About this clone itself: Its specificity is not known.

The rearrangement uses TRBV19 and TRBJ2-2, with 10 bases that match TRBD1. This TCR derives from a person aged 50-59 years with breast cancer. The material sequenced was blood. The CDR3 loop reads CASSIRDRGAGELFF. In DNA form, the CDR3 reads TGTGCCAGTAGTATCCGGGACAGGGGTGCCGGGGAGCTGTTTTTT.